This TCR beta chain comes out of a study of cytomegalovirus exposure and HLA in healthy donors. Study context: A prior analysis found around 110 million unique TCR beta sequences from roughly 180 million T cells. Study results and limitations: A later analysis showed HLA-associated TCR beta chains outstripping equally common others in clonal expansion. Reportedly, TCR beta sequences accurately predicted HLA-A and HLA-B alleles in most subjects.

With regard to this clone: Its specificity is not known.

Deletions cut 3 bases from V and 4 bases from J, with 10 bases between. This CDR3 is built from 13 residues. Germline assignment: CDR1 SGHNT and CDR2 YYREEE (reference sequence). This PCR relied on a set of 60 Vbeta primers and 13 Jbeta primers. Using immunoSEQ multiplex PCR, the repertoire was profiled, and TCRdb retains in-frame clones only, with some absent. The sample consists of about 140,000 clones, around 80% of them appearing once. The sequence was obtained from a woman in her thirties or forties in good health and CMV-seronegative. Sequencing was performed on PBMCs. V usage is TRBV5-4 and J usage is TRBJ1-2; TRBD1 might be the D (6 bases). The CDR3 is CASSYRDPYGYTF. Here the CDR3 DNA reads TGTGCCAGCAGCTACAGGGACCCCTATGGCTACACCTTC.